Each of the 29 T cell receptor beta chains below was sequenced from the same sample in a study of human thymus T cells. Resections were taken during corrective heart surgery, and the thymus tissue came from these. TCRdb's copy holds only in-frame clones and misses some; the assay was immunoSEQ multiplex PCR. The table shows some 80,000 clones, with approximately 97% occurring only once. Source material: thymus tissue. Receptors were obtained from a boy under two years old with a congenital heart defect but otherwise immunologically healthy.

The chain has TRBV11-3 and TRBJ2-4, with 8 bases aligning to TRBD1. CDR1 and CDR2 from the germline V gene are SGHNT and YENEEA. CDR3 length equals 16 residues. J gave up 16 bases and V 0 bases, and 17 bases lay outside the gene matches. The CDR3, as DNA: TGTGCCAGCAGCTTAGATCGTCGGCAGGGGGCGTCCGCGCTCTACTTC. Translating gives CASSLDRRQGASALYF.

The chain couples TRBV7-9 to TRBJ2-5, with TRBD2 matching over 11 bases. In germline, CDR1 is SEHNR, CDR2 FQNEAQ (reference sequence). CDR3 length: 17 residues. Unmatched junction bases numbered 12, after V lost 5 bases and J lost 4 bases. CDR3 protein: CASSLEVAGGLGETQYF. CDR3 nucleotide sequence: TGTGCCAGCAGCCTAGAGGTAGCGGGGGGGCTCGGAGAGACCCAGTACTTC. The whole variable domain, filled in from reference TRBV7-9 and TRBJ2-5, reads DTGVSQNPRHKITKRGQNVTFRCDPISEHNRLYWYRQTLGQGPEFLTYFQNEAQLEKSRLLSDRFSAERPKGSFSTLEIQRTEQGDSAMYLCASSLEVAGGLGETQYFGPGTRLLVL.

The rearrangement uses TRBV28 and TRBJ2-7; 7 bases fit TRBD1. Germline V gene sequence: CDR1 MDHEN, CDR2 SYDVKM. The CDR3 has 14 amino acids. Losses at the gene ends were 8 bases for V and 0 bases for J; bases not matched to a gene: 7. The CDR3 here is CASRLRDSSYEQYF. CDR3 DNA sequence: TGTGCCAGCCGCCTCCGGGACAGCTCCTACGAGCAGTACTTC.

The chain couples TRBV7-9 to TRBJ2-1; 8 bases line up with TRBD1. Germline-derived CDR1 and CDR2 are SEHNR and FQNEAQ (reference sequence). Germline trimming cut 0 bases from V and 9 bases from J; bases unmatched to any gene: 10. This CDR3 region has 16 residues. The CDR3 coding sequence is TGTGCCAGCAGCTTAGCTCGGACAGGGTACTTGAGTGAGCAGTTCTTC. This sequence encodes CASSLARTGYLSEQFF.

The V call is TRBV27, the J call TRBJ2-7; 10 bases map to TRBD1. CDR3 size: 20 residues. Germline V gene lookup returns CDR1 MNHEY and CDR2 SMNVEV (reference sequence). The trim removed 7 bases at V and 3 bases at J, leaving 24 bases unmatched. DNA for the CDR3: TGTGCCAGCACTACAAAGGGGGACAGGGGACCCGGGAGGTACTACTACGAGCAGTACTTC. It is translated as CASTTKGDRGPGRYYYEQYF.

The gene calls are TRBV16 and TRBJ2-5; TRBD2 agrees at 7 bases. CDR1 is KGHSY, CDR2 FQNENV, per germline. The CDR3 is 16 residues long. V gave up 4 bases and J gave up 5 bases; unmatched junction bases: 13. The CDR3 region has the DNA TGTGCCAGCAGCCTTCAGGCTAGCGGTTCTCTGGAGACCCAGTACTTC. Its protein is CASSLQASGSLETQYF. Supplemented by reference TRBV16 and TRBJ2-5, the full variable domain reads GEEVAQTPKHLVRGEGQKAKLYCAPIKGHSYVFWYQQVLKNEFKFLISFQNENVFDETGMPKERFSAKCLPNSPCSLEIQATKLEDSAVYFCASSLQASGSLETQYFGPGTRLLVL.

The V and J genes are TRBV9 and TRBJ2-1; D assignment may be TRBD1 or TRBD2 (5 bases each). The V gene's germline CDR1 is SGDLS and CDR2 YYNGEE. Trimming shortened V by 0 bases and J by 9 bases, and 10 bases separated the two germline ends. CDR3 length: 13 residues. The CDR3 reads CASSVAIGGEQFF. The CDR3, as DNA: TGTGCCAGCAGCGTAGCTATTGGGGGTGAGCAGTTCTTC.

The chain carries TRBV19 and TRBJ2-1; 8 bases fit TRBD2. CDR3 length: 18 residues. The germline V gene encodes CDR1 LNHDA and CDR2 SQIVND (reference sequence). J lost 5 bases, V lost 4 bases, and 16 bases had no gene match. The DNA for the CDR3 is TGTGCCAGTAGTACTAGCGGGCGTGAGCGGGCGCAAGACAATGAGCAGTTCTTC. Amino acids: CASSTSGRERAQDNEQFF.

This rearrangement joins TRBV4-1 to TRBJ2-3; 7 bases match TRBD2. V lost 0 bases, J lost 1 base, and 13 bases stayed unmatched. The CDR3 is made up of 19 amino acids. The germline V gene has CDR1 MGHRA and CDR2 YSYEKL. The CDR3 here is CASSQDRLLGLAGTDTQYF. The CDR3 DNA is TGCGCCAGCAGCCAAGATCGTCTCTTAGGGCTAGCGGGCACAGATACGCAGTATTTT.

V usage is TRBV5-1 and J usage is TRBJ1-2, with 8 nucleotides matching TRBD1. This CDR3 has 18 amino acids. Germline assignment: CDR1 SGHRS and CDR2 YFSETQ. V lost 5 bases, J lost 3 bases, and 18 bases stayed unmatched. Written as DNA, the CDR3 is TGCGCCAGCAGTCAACACTCCTCCGGACAGGGTCGATACTATGGCTACACCTTC. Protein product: CASSQHSSGQGRYYGYTF.

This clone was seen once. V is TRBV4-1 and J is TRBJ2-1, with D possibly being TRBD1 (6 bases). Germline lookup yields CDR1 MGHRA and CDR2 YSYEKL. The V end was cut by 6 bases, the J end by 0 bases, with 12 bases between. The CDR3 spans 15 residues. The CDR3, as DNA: TGCGCCAGCAGAAGGGGGACCAGCTCCTACAATGAGCAGTTCTTC. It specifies CASRRGTSSYNEQFF.

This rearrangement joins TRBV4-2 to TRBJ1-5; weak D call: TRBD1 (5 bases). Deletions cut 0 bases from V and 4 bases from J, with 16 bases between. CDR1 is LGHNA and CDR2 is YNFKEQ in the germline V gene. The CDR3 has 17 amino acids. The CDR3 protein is CASSQEAGLRGNQPQHF. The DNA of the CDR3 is TGTGCCAGCAGCCAAGAGGCAGGGCTCCGGGGAAATCAGCCCCAGCATTTT.

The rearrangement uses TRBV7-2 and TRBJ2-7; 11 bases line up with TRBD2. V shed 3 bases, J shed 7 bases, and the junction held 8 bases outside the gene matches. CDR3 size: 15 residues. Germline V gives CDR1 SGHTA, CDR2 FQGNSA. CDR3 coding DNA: TGTGCCAGCAGCTTCGGGCTAGCGGGGGGAGAAGAGCAGTACTTC. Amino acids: CASSFGLAGGEEQYF.

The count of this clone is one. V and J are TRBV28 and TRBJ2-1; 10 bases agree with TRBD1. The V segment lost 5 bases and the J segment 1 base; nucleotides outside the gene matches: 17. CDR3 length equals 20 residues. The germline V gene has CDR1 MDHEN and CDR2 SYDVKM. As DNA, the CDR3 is TGTGCCAGCAGTGCTGGCCGGGACAGGGGTTTTTTAGATTCCTACAATGAGCAGTTCTTC. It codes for CASSAGRDRGFLDSYNEQFF.

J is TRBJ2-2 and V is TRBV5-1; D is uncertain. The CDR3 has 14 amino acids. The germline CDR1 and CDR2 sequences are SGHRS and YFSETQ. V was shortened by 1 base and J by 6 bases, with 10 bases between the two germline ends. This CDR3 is CASSLSERPGELFF. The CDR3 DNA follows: TGCGCCAGCAGCTTGAGTGAACGACCCGGGGAGCTGTTTTTT. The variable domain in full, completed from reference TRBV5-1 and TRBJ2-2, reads KAGVTQTPRYLIKTRGQQVTLSCSPISGHRSVSWYQQTPGQGLQFLFEYFSETQRNKGNFPGRFSGRQFSNSRSEMNVSTLELGDSALYLCASSLSERPGELFFGEGSRLTVL.

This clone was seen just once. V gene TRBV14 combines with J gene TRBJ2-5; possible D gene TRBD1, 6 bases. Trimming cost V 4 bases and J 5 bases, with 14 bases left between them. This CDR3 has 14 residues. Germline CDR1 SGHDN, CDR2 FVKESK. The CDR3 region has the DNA TGTGCCAGCAGCCTCAGGGGTACTAGGGAGACCCAGTACTTC. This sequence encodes CASSLRGTRETQYF. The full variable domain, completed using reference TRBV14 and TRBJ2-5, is EAGVTQFPSHSVIEKGQTVTLRCDPISGHDNLYWYRRVMGKEIKFLLHFVKESKQDESGMPNNRFLAERTGGTYSTLKVQPAELEDSGVYFCASSLRGTRETQYFGPGTRLLVL.

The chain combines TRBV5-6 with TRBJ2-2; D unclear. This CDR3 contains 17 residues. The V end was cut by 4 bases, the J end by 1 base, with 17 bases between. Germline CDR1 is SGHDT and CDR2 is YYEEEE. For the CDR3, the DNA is TGTGCCAGCAGCCCTACCTTAGGTAGCAAGAACACCGGGGAGCTGTTTTTT. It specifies CASSPTLGSKNTGELFF.

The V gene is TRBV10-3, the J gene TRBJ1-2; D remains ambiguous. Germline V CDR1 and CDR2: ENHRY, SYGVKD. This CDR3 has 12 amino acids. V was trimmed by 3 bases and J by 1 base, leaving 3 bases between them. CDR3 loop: CAISDINYGYTF. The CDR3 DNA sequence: TGTGCCATCAGTGACATTAACTATGGCTACACCTTC.

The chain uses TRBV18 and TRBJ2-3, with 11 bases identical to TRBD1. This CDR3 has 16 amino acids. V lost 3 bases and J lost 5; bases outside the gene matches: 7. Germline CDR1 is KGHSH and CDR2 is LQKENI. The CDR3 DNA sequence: TGTGCCAGCTCACCGGCCGGGACAGGGGGAAGAGATACGCAGTATTTT. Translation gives CASSPAGTGGRDTQYF.

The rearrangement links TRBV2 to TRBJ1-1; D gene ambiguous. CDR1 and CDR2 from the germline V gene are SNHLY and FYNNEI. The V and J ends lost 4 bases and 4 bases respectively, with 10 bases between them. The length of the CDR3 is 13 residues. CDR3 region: CASSVELSTEAFF. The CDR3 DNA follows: TGTGCCAGCAGTGTAGAGTTATCCACTGAAGCTTTCTTT.

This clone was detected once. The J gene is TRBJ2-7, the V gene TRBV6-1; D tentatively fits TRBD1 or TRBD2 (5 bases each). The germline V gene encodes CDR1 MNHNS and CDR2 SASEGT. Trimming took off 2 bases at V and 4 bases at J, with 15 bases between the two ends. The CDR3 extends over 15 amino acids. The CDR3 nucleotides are TGTGCCAGCAGTGAATTTAAGGGACCCCCTTACGAGCAGTACTTC. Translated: CASSEFKGPPYEQYF.

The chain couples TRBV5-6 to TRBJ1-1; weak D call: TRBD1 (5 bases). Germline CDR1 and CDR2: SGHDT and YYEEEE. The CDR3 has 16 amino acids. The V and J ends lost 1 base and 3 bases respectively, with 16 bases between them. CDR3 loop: CASSLKTGARDTEAFF. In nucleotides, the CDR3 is TGTGCCAGCAGCTTGAAGACCGGGGCCCGGGACACTGAAGCTTTCTTT.

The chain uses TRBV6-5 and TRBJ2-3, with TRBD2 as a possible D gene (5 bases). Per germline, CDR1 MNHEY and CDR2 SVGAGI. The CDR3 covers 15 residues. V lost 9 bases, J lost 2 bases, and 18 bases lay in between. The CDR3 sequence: CASGAGISPTDTQYF. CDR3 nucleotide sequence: TGTGCCAGTGGAGCCGGGATCTCCCCCACAGATACGCAGTATTTT.

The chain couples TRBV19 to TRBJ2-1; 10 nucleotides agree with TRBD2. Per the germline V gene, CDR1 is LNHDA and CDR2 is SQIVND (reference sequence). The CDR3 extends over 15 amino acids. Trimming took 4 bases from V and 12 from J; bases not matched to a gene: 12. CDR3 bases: TGTGCCAGTAGTACCACTAGCGGGGTGATCTTGGGGCAGTTCTTC. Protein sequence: CASSTTSGVILGQFF.

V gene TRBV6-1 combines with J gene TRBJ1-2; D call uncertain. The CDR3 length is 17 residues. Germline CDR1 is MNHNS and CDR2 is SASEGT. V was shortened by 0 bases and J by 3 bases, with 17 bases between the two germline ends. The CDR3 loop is CASSEALTGPWDYGYTF. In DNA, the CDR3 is TGTGCCAGCAGTGAAGCCCTGACCGGGCCCTGGGACTATGGCTACACCTTC.

The DNA of the CDR3 is TGCGCCAGCAGCTTGGAAGGGTACGAGCAGTACTTC. Translated, it gives CASSLEGYEQYF. This sequence joins TRBV5-1 and TRBJ2-7; no firm D call. CDR3 size: 12 residues. The germline gives CDR1 SGHRS, CDR2 YFSETQ. V dropped 0 bases and J dropped 4 bases, with 5 bases sitting between them. The entire variable domain, with the rest obtained from reference TRBV5-1 and TRBJ2-7, is as follows: KAGVTQTPRYLIKTRGQQVTLSCSPISGHRSVSWYQQTPGQGLQFLFEYFSETQRNKGNFPGRFSGRQFSNSRSEMNVSTLELGDSALYLCASSLEGYEQYFGPGTRLTVT.

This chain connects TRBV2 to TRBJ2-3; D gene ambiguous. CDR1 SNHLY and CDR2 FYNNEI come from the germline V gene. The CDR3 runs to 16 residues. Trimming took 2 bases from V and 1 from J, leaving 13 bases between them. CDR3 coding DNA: TGTGCCAGCAGTGAACGTCGGCAGGATCGCACAGATACGCAGTATTTT. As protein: CASSERRQDRTDTQYF.

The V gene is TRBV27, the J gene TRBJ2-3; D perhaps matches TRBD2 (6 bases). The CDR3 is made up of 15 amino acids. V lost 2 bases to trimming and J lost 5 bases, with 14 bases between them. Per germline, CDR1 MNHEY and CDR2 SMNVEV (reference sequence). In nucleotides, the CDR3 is TGTGCCAGCAGTTTACGAGGGAGGCGGGGAGATACGCAGTATTTT. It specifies CASSLRGRRGDTQYF.

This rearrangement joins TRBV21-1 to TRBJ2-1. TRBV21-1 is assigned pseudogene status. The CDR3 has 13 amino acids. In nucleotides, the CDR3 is TGTGCCAGCAGCCAGAGATCCTACAATGAGCAGTTCTTC. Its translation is CASSQRSYNEQFF.